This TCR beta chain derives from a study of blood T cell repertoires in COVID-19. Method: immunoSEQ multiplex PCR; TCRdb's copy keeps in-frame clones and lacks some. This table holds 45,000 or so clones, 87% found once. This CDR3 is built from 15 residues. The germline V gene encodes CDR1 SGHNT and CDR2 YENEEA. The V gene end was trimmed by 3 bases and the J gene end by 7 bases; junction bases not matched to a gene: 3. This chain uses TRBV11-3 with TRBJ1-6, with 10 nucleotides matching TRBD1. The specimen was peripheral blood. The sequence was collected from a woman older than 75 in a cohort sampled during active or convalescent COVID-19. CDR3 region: CASSLAGQGNSPLHF. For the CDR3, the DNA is TGTGCCAGCAGCTTGGCGGGACAGGGGAATTCACCCCTCCACTTT.